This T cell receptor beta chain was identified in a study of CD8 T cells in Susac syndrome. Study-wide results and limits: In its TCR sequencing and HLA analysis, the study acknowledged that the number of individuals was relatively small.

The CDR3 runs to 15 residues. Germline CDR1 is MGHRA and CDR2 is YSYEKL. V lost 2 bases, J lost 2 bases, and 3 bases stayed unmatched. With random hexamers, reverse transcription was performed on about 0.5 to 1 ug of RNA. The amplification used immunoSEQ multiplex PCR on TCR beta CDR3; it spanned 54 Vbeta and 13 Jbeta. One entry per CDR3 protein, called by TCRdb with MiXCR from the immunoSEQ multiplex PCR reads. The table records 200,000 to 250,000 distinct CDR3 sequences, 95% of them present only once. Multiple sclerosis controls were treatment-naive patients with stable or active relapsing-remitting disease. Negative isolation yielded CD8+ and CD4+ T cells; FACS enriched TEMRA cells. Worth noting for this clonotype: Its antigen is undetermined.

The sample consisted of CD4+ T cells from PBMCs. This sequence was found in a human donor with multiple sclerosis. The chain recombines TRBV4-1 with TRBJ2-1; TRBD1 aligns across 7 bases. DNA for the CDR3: TGCGCCAGCAGCCAACCGGGACAGCCCTACAATGAGCAGTTCTTC. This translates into CASSQPGQPYNEQFF.